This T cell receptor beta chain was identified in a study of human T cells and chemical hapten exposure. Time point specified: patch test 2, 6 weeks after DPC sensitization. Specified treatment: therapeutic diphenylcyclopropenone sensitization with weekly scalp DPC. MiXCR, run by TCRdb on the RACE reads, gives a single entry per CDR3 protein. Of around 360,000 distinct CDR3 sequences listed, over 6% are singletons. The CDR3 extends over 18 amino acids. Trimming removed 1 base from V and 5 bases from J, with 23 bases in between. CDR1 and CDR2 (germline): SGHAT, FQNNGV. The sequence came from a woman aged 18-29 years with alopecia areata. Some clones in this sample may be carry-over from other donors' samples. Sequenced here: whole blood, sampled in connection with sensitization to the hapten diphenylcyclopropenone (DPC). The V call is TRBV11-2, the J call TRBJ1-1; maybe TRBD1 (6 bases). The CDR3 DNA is TGTGCCAGCAGCTTAGGGACTCCCGGGACCCCAGGGGTAACTGAAGCTTTCTTT. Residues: CASSLGTPGTPGVTEAFF.